Detailed here is one T cell receptor beta chain. Under the authors' procedure: Amplifying reference gene primers gave estimates of nucleated cell counts. Method: immunoSEQ multiplex PCR; TCRdb's copy keeps in-frame clones and lacks some. From that table come the V and J calls and clone size; the DNA was used to work out D and trimming. The table includes fewer than 250,000 clones, more than 85% detected once. V was pared by 2 bases and J by 3 bases, with 5 bases between. Germline values: CDR1 DFQATT, CDR2 SNEGSKA (reference sequence). The CDR3 has 11 amino acids. The data were taken from a study of blood T cell repertoires in COVID-19. In the study overall: Samples of COVID-19 (acute and convalescent) were obtained from the United States, Italy and Spain. Sample material is recorded as cDNA or gDNA derived from T cells, B-cell-depleted T cells, or PBMCs.

The chain is built from TRBV20-1 and TRBJ2-7; no reliable D call. The receptor was isolated from a man aged 40-50 years with acute or convalescent COVID-19. The source material was peripheral blood. CDR3 in amino acids: CSARSYYEQYF. CDR3 bases: TGCAGTGCTAGATCTTACTACGAGCAGTACTTC.